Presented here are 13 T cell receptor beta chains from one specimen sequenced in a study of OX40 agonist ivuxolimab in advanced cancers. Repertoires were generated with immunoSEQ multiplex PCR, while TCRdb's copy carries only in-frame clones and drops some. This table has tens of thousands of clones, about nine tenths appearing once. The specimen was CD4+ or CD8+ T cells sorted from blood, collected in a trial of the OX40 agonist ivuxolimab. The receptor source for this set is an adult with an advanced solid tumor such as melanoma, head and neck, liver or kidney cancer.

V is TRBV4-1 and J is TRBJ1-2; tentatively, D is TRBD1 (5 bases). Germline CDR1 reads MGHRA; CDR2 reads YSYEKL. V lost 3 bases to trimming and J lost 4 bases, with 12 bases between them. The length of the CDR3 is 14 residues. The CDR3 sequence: CASSHPKGSYGYTF. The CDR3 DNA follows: TGCGCCAGCAGCCACCCCAAGGGGAGCTATGGCTACACCTTC.

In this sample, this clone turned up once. The CDR3 sequence is CASSWGLAGGTISYEQYF. CDR3 bases: TGTGCCAGCAGCTGGGGACTAGCGGGGGGAACCATCTCCTACGAGCAGTACTTC. V is TRBV7-2 and J is TRBJ2-7; 15 nucleotides align to TRBD2. CDR1 is SGHTA and CDR2 is FQGNSA in the germline V gene. Trimming took 4 bases from V and 0 from J; bases not matched to a gene: 7. This CDR3 spans 18 amino acids.

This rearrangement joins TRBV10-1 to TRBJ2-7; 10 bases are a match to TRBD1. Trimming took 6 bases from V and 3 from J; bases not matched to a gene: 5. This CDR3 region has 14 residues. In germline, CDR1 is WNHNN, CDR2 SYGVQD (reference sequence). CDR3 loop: CASSPGTGDYEQYF. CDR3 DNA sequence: TGCGCCAGCAGCCCCGGGACAGGGGACTACGAGCAGTACTTC.

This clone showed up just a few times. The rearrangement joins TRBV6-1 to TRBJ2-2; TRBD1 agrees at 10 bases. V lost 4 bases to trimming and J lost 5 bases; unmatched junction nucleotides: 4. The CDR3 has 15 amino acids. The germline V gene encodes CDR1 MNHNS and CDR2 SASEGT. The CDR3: CASSAGTGETGELFF. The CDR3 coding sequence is TGTGCCAGCAGTGCAGGGACAGGGGAAACCGGGGAGCTGTTTTTT.

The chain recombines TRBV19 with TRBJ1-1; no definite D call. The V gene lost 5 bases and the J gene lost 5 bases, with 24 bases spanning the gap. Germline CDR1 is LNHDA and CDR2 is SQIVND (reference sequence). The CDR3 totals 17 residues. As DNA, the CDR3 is TGTGCCAGTAGTGTAACAGTCGGAAATAATTGGGGAACTGAAGCTTTCTTT. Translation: CASSVTVGNNWGTEAFF.

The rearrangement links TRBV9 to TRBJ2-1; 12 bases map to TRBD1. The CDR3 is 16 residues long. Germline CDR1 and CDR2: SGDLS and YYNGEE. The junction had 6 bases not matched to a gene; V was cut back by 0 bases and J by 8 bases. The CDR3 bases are TGTGCCAGCAGCGTAGATTTCGGGACAGGGGGCGATGAGCAGTTCTTC. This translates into CASSVDFGTGGDEQFF.

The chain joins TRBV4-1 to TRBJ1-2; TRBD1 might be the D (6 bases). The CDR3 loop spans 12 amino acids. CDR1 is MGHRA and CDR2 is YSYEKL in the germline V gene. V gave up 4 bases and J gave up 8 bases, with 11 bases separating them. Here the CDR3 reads CASSRGAEGYTF. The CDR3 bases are TGCGCCAGCAGCCGGGGGGCGGAGGGCTACACCTTC.

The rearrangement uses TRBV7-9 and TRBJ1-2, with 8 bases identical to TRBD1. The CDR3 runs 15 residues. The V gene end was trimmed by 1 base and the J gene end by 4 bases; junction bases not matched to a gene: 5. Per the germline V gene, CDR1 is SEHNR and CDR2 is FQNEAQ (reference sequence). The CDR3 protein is CASSLGGQALYGYTF. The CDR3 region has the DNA TGTGCCAGCAGCTTAGGGGGACAGGCTCTCTATGGCTACACCTTC.

CDR3 nucleotides: TGTGCCAGCAGTGTAGCGGGGGGCCATGAGCAGTTCTTC. This encodes CASSVAGGHEQFF. This chain connects TRBV6-1 to TRBJ2-1; 10 nucleotides align to TRBD2. V dropped 4 bases and J dropped 8; count of bases not matched to a gene: 2. The CDR3 is 13 amino acids. CDR1 is MNHNS and CDR2 is SASEGT in the germline V gene.

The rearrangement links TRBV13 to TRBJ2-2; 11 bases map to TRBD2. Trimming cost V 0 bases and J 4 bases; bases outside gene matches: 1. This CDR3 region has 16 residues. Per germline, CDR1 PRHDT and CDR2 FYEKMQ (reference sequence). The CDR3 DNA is TGTGCCAGCAGCTTAGGGACTAGCGGGATCACCGGGGAGCTGTTTTTT. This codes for CASSLGTSGITGELFF.

The CDR3 loop is CASSLKSDGELFF. The CDR3 DNA reads TGCGCCAGCAGCTTGAAAAGCGACGGGGAGCTGTTTTTT. This chain links TRBV5-1 with TRBJ2-2; D not resolved. The germline V and J ends were trimmed by 1 base and 7 bases, with 8 bases remaining between them. CDR1 is SGHRS, CDR2 YFSETQ, per germline. The CDR3 runs 13 residues.

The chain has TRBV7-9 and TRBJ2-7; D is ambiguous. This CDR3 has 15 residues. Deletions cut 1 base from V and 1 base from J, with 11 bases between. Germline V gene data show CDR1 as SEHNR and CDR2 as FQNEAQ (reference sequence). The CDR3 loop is CASSLGVGLSYEQYF. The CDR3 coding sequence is TGTGCCAGCAGCTTAGGGGTAGGCTTGTCCTACGAGCAGTACTTC.

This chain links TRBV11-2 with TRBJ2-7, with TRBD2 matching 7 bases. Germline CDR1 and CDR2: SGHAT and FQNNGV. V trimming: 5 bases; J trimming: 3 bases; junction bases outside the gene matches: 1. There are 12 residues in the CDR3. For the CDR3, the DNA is TGTGCCAGCAGCCGCGGGGGCTACGAGCAGTACTTC. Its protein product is CASSRGGYEQYF.